This T cell receptor beta chain was sequenced during a study of OX40 agonist ivuxolimab in advanced cancers. Findings of the study overall: CD4+ and CD8+ blood T cells expanded clonally by week 6 at 0.1 to 3.0 mg/kg.

TCRdb keeps only in-frame clones here, not all; method: immunoSEQ multiplex PCR. The sample includes 120,000 or so clones, approximately 90% of them seen just once. Germline V gives CDR1 LNHDA, CDR2 SQIVND (reference sequence). V gave up 7 bases and J gave up 7 bases; unmatched junction bases: 13. This CDR3 has 15 residues. A note on this clone: The antigen is undetermined.

The material was CD4+ or CD8+ T cells sorted from blood, obtained in a trial of the OX40 agonist ivuxolimab. The J gene is TRBJ2-5, the V gene TRBV19; 9 nucleotides agree with TRBD1. The clonotype originates from an adult with an advanced solid tumor such as melanoma, head and neck, liver or kidney cancer. This CDR3 reads CASTETGGQGGTQYF. The CDR3 nucleotides are TGTGCCAGTACCGAGACAGGGGGTCAAGGAGGGACCCAGTACTTC. The variable domain in full, completed from reference TRBV19 and TRBJ2-5, reads DGGITQSPKYLFRKEGQNVTLSCEQNLNHDAMYWYRQDPGQGLRLIYYSQIVNDFQKGDIAEGYSVSREKKESFPLTVTSAQKNPTAFYLCASTETGGQGGTQYFGPGTRLLVL.